The clone carrying this TCR beta chain occurred a few times. The antigen is undetermined. These data belong to a study of OX40 agonist ivuxolimab in advanced cancers. Data came from immunoSEQ multiplex PCR; TCRdb stores just in-frame clones and leaves some out. Found here are about 49,000 clones, approximately 75% of them singletons; the top ten hold 2% to 2.5%. General study points: The study did not work out the antigen specificity of the expanded peripheral T cells.

This CDR3 comprises 15 residues. Trimming cost V 5 bases and J 0 bases, with 13 bases left between them. Germline V lookup: CDR1 KGHSH, CDR2 LQKENI. Sequencing used CD4+ or CD8+ T cells sorted from blood, obtained in a trial of the OX40 agonist ivuxolimab. The J gene is TRBJ1-1, the V gene TRBV18; D uncertain. This sequence was found in an adult with an advanced solid tumor such as melanoma, head and neck, liver or kidney cancer. Written as DNA, the CDR3 is TGTGCCAGCTCAACCACGGACGGCATGAACACTGAAGCTTTCTTT. Translation gives CASSTTDGMNTEAFF.